These T cell receptor beta chains were read from a single sample in a study of blood T cell repertoires in COVID-19. Using immunoSEQ multiplex PCR, the repertoire was profiled, and TCRdb retains in-frame clones only, with some absent. Of about 230,000 clones listed, 84% are singletons. Sequenced material: PBMCs or T cells enriched from blood (not recorded which). The receptors were gathered from a man aged 60 to 69 who had recovered from COVID-19. Both conserved end residues are part of each CDR3. The D gene is left open where the match is weak. A row's size may be missing; if present it is once, few, many or a size class.

D gene,clone size,J gene,V gene,CDR3 protein,CDR3 DNA
TRBD1,NA,TRBJ2-6,TRBV7-9,CASSFRQGIGANVLTF,TGTGCCAGCAGCTTCCGACAGGGGATCGGGGCCAACGTCCTGACTTTC
NA,NA,TRBJ2-1,TRBV11-3,CASSLEGGAGSYNEQFF,TGTGCCAGCAGCTTAGAGGGGGGGGCAGGTTCCTACAATGAGCAGTTCTTC
TRBD1,NA,TRBJ1-3,TRBV18,CASSQGQPNSGNTIYF,TGTGCCAGCTCACAGGGACAGCCTAACTCTGGAAACACCATATATTTT
NA,NA,TRBJ1-2,TRBV27,CASSLSGRQGYGYTF,TGTGCCAGCAGTTTATCGGGCAGGCAGGGCTATGGCTACACCTTC
NA,NA,TRBJ2-5,TRBV5-1,CASSLAKTRTQETQYF,TGCGCCAGCAGCTTGGCGAAGACTAGAACACAAGAGACCCAGTACTTC
NA,NA,TRBJ1-1,TRBV10-1,CASSGTFNTEAFF,TGCGCCAGCAGTGGGACTTTTAACACTGAAGCTTTCTTT
NA,once,TRBJ1-2,TRBV5-1,CASRRTGLANYGYTF,TGCGCCAGCAGAAGAACAGGGTTAGCTAACTATGGCTACACCTTC
TRBD1,once,TRBJ1-2,TRBV7-2,CASSSTLTGGWYGYTF,TGTGCCAGCAGCTCGACCCTGACAGGGGGTTGGTATGGCTACACCTTC
NA,NA,TRBJ1-3,TRBV2,CASSENRIRSGNTIYF,TGTGCCAGCAGTGAAAACAGGATTCGCTCTGGAAACACCATATATTTT
TRBD2,once,TRBJ2-1,TRBV20-1,CSASSVTSGINEQFF,TGCAGTGCTAGTTCGGTGACTAGCGGCATCAATGAGCAGTTCTTC
NA,NA,TRBJ1-4,TRBV7-6,CASSLRQTDEKLFF,TGTGCCAGCAGCTTAAGACAGACCGATGAAAAACTGTTTTTT
TRBD1,NA,TRBJ1-1,TRBV2,CASRLQGKGAEAFF,TGTGCCAGCAGGCTACAGGGGAAAGGCGCTGAAGCTTTCTTT
NA,NA,TRBJ2-1,TRBV6-5,CASSSGTTSYNEQFF,TGTGCCAGCAGTTCGGGAACAACCTCCTACAATGAGCAGTTCTTC
TRBD1,NA,TRBJ1-2,TRBV2,CASSAQGTGDGYTF,TGTGCCAGCAGCGCTCAGGGGACAGGGGATGGCTACACCTTC
NA,NA,TRBJ2-3,TRBV5-1,CASRPAEPTDTQYF,TGCGCCAGCAGACCTGCCGAGCCGACAGATACGCAGTATTTT
NA,NA,TRBJ2-1,TRBV7-2,CASSLGRRRDEQFF,TGTGCCAGCAGCTTAGGTCGTAGGAGGGATGAGCAGTTCTTC
NA,NA,TRBJ2-3,TRBV11-2,CASSFRGTTDTQYF,TGTGCCAGCAGCTTCCGGGGGACCACAGATACGCAGTATTTT
NA,NA,TRBJ1-2,TRBV10-3,CATGPETNYGYTF,TGTGCCACCGGTCCCGAAACTAACTATGGCTACACCTTC
NA,NA,TRBJ2-3,TRBV2,CASSARGVDTQYF,TGTGCCAGCAGTGCACGCGGCGTGGATACGCAGTATTTT
TRBD1,NA,TRBJ1-6,TRBV28,CASSLLGQGPPLHF,TGTGCCAGCAGTTTATTGGGACAGGGCCCACCCCTCCACTTT
NA,few,TRBJ2-5,TRBV13,CASSLYKYQETQYF,TGTGCCAGCAGCCTTTACAAGTACCAAGAGACCCAGTACTTC
TRBD1,NA,TRBJ1-6,TRBV2,CASSLTGVNSPLHF,TGTGCCAGCAGCCTGACAGGGGTGAATTCACCCCTCCACTTT
NA,NA,TRBJ2-3,TRBV25-1,CASSSTGLDTQYF,TGTGCCAGCAGTTCCACAGGGTTAGATACGCAGTATTTT
TRBD1,NA,TRBJ1-4,TRBV19,CASSYPLRDRGVEKLFF,TGTGCCAGTAGTTACCCCCTCCGGGACAGGGGCGTTGAAAAACTGTTTTTT
NA,NA,TRBJ2-7,TRBV7-9,CASTPDTGYEQYF,TGTGCCAGCACCCCGGACACGGGCTACGAGCAGTACTTC
NA,NA,TRBJ1-3,TRBV10-3,CAISAQAGSGNTIYF,TGTGCCATCAGCGCCCAGGCAGGGTCTGGAAACACCATATATTTT
TRBD2,NA,TRBJ2-2,TRBV11-2,CASSLVGLTGELFF,TGTGCCAGCAGCTTAGTGGGACTAACCGGGGAGCTGTTTTTT
NA,NA,TRBJ2-1,TRBV12-3/TRBV12-4,CASSLYGQQFF,TGTGCCAGCAGTTTATATGGCCAGCAGTTCTTC
TRBD1,NA,TRBJ1-1,TRBV18,CASSPRDRGPEAFF,TGTGCCAGCTCACCACGGGACAGGGGGCCCGAAGCTTTCTTT
NA,NA,TRBJ1-2,TRBV5-1,CASSFGESGVYGYTF,TGCGCCAGCAGCTTCGGGGAATCCGGAGTCTATGGCTACACCTTC
TRBD2,NA,TRBJ2-3,TRBV4-2,CASSQQGTSGGVSTDTQYF,TGTGCCAGCAGCCAACAGGGGACTAGCGGGGGGGTTAGCACAGATACGCAGTATTTT
NA,NA,TRBJ2-7,TRBV11-3,CASSTGQTDEQYF,TGTGCCAGCAGCACCGGACAGACCGACGAGCAGTACTTC